The clone carrying this T cell receptor (beta chain) was counted ten times or more. Germline V gene lookup returns CDR1 DFQATT and CDR2 SNEGSKA (reference sequence). V shed 1 base and J 3 bases; nucleotides not matched to a gene: 3. The CDR3 loop spans 14 amino acids. The data originate from a study of human T cells and chemical hapten exposure. Via MiXCR, TCRdb re-called the 5' RACE reads, giving one row per CDR3 protein. The repertoire holds 81,000 or so distinct CDR3 sequences, more than 7% seen once, with under 3% in the top ten. Sequencing started from total RNA isolated from unfractionated whole blood.

This sequence was found in a male donor in good health. The chain uses TRBV20-1 and TRBJ1-5, with 7 positions matching TRBD1. This CDR3 reads CSARGGQPNQPQHF. CDR3 coding DNA: TGCAGTGCTAGAGGGGGACAGCCCAATCAGCCCCAGCATTTT.